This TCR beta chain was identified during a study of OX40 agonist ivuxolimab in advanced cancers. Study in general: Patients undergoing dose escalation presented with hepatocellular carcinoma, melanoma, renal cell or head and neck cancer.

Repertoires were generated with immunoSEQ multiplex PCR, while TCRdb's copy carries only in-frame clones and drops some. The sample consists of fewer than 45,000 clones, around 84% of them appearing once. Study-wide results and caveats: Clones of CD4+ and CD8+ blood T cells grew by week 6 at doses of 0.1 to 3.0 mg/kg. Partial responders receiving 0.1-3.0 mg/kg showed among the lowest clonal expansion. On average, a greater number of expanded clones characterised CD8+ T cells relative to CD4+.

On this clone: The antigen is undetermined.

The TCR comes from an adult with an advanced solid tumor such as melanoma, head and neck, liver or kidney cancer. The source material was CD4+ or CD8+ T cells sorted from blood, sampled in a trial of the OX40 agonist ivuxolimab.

This chain's CDR3 is CASSYSWASSYGYTF. Here the CDR3 DNA reads TGTGCCAGCAGTTACTCTTGGGCTAGTAGCTATGGCTACACCTTC. This chain uses TRBV6-5 with TRBJ1-2; no definite D call. Trimming pared 0 bases from V and 4 bases from J, leaving 12 bases between. Germline V gene data show CDR1 as MNHEY and CDR2 as SVGAGI. The CDR3 sequence is 15 residues long.